Reported below is one T cell receptor (beta chain). Its antigen remains unidentified. TCR beta CDR3 region amplification was performed from RNA transcripts. Initially, a first-round RT-PCR of the TCR CDR3 employed the HTBI primer set. TCRdb used MiXCR to reprocess the multiplex PCR reads, holding one entry per CDR3 protein. Of around 340,000 distinct CDR3 sequences listed, roughly 18% were seen once; the top ten hold about half. Criteria for exclusion of patients were uncontrolled infection, other autoimmune disease, pregnancy or lactation. Clinical symptoms, serum thyroxine and TRAb, thyroid ultrasound and orbital computed tomography were used for the diagnoses. This sample was included in a study of T cells in Graves' hyperthyroidism and ophthalmopathy. The study's findings and limits: Most thyroid clonotypes that were expanded above 0.001 also turned up in blood.

Per germline, CDR1 MNHEY and CDR2 SMNVEV (reference sequence). This CDR3 comprises 15 residues. The V segment lost 10 bases and the J segment 0 bases; nucleotides outside the gene matches: 7. Sequenced sample: blood. The V gene is TRBV27, the J gene TRBJ2-1; 9 nucleotides align to TRBD2. This receptor was obtained from a woman aged 50 to 60 with Graves' hyperthyroidism. CDR3 region: CATETSGCSYNEQFF. The DNA of the CDR3 is TGTGCCACAGAGACTAGCGGATGCTCCTACAATGAGCAGTTCTTC.